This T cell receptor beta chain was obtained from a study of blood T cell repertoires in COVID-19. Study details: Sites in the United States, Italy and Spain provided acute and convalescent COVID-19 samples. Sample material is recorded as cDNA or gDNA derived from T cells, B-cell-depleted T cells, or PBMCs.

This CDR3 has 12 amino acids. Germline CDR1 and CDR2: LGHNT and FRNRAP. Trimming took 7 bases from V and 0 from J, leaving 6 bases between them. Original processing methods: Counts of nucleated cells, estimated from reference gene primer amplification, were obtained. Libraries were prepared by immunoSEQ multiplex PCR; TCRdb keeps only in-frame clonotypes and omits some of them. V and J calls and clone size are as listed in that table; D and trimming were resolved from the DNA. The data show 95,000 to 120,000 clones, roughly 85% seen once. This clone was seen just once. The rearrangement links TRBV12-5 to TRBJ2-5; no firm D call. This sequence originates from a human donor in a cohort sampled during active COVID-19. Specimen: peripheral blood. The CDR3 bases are TGTGCTAGTGCCGAGTACCAAGAGACCCAGTACTTC. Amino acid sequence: CASAEYQETQYF. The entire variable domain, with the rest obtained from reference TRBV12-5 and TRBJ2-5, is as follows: DARVTQTPRHKVTEMGQEVTMRCQPILGHNTVFWYRQTMMQGLELLAYFRNRAPLDDSGMPKDRFSAEMPDATLATLKIQPSEPRDSAVYFCASAEYQETQYFGPGTRLLVL.